The sequence of this T cell receptor beta chain was determined in a study of T-cell reconstitution after alpha-beta-depleted transplantation in children (TCRdb year 2016). Broadly, across the study: Using TCR repertoire profiling, the study quantitatively followed how T-cell immune reconstitution unfolded in children after TCRalphabeta/CD19-depleted allogeneic hematopoietic cell transplantation.

V gives up 3 bases and J gives up 3 bases, and the segment between their germline ends measures 16 bases. The CDR3 spans 16 residues, from the cysteine through the phenylalanine. Here the CDR3 DNA is all that survives: 48 bases in frame from base 1. CDR1 and CDR2 were assigned from the germline V gene (reference sequence) as SGHKS and YYEKEE. This clonotype was detected only a few times. No antigen is known for it. Qualities for individual bases were not recorded, and no much larger clone is one base off. The library was prepared using PCR. The reads were generated on an Illumina HiSeq 2500. TCR library preparation used molecular barcoding, with unique molecular identifiers applied to normalize quantification of the TCRbeta repertoire. Clones were called with MiXCR by TCRdb after fastp trimmed the public reads at Q25, and only in-frame beta chains were retained. A single entry per CDR3 protein holds the most common genes and DNA from its merged rows. This sample lists 350,000 to 450,000 distinct CDR3 sequences; roughly 13% were detected once. The top ten clonotypes cover about 4.5% of the sample.

The chain was built from TRBV5-5 and TRBJ1-3, with a tentative D gene TRBD1 over 5 matching bases. Sequences were derived from PBMCs, sampled from the stem cell graft. The receptor was derived from a human donor who donated a stem cell graft to a child with Fanconi anemia. DNA sequence: TGTGCCAGCAGCTCTCCGGGACGAGACAATGGAAACACCATATATTTT. It specifies CASSSPGRDNGNTIYF.